The entry that follows covers one T cell receptor beta chain sequence. The assay was immunoSEQ multiplex PCR, and TCRdb's table has in-frame clones only and misses some. The sample yields some 230,000 clones, around 84% seen once. This CDR3 comprises 13 residues. V trimming: 4 bases; J trimming: 5 bases; junction bases outside the gene matches: 3. The germline V gene encodes CDR1 KGHDR and CDR2 SFDVKD. This entry belongs to a study of blood T cell repertoires in COVID-19. The rearrangement links TRBV24-1 to TRBJ2-5, with 7 bases lining up with TRBD2. The receptor comes from a man aged 35 to 55 with acute or convalescent COVID-19. Sequencing input: peripheral blood. CDR3 loop: CATSDGGMETQYF. DNA of the CDR3: TGTGCCACCAGTGACGGGGGGATGGAGACCCAGTACTTC.